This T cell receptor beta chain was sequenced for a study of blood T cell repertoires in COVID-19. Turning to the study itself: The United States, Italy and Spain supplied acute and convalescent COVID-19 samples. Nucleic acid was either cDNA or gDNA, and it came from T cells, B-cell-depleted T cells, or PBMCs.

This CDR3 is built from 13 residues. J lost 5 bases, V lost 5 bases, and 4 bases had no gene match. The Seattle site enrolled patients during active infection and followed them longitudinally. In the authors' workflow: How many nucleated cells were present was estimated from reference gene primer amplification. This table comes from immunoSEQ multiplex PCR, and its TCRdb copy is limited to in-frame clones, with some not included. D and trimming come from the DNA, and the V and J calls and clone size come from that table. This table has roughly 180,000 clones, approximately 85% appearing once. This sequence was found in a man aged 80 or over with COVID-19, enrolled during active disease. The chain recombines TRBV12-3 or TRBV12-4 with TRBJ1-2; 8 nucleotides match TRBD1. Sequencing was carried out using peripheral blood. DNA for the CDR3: TGTGCCAGCAGTCCGACAGGGGCGTATGGCTACACCTTC. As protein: CASSPTGAYGYTF.